This T cell receptor beta chain was sequenced for a study of blood T cell repertoires in COVID-19. Only in-frame clones appear in the TCRdb table, and some are missing; sequencing was by immunoSEQ multiplex PCR. The sample has some 140,000 clones, 85% to 90% seen once. V lost 3 bases and J 4 bases, leaving 13 bases between the germline ends. Germline CDR1 SGHNT, CDR2 YYREEE (reference sequence). CDR3 size: 14 residues. The chain couples TRBV5-4 to TRBJ1-2; possible D gene TRBD1, 6 bases. This receptor was identified in a man aged 65 to 79 with active COVID-19. Sequencing was carried out using peripheral blood. Here the CDR3 reads CASSSGTSLYGYTF. CDR3 bases: TGTGCCAGCAGCTCCGGGACAAGCCTCTATGGCTACACCTTC.